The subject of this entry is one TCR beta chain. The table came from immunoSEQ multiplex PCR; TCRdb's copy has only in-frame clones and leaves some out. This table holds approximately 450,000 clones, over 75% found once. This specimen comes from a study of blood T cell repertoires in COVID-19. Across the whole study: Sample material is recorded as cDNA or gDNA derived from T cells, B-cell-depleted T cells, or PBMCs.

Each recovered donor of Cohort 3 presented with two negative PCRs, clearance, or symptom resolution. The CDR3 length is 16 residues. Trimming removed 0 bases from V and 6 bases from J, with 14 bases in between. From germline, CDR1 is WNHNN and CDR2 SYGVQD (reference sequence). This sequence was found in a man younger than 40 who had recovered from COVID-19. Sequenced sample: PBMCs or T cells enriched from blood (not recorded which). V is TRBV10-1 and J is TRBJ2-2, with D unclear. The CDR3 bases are TGCGCCAGCAGTGAGTCCATAGCATCCCTCGCCGGGGAGCTGTTTTTT. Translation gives CASSESIASLAGELFF.